This T cell receptor beta chain is drawn from a study of shared clonotypes between healthy human individuals. Whole-study results and caveats: Clonotypes which were not shared had lower generation probabilities than clonotypes that all four donors shared.

A remark on this clone: Its antigen is unidentified.

Only in-frame clones appear in the TCRdb table, and some are missing; sequencing was by immunoSEQ multiplex PCR. The sample includes approximately 350,000 clones, roughly 70% of them seen just once. The CDR3 is made up of 14 amino acids. In germline, CDR1 is MNHEY, CDR2 SVGAGI. V was pared by 6 bases and J by 0 bases, with 11 bases between. Sequencing input: memory CD4+ T cells sorted from blood. Subset described: CD45RA-negative fraction. This TCR was sampled from a young man in good health. The chain couples TRBV6-5 to TRBJ1-1; D is uncertain. The DNA of the CDR3 is TGTGCCAGCAGCCGACGGAACCTGAACACTGAAGCTTTCTTT. Translating gives CASSRRNLNTEAFF.